This entry features one T cell receptor (beta chain) sequence. Under the authors' procedure: Estimates of nucleated cell counts were drawn from the amplification of reference gene primers. Method: immunoSEQ multiplex PCR; TCRdb's copy keeps in-frame clones and lacks some. The V and J calls and clone size come from that table; D and trimming were worked out from the DNA. The repertoire holds 150,000 to 170,000 clones, with roughly 83% as singletons. This entry belongs to a study of blood T cell repertoires in COVID-19. The wider study: Whether acute or convalescent, the COVID-19 samples came from the United States, Italy and Spain. Sources were T cells, B-cell-depleted T cells, or PBMCs; the material itself was cDNA or gDNA.

V lost 6 bases, J lost 1 base, and 9 bases lay in between. Looked up from germline, CDR1 is MNHEY and CDR2 is SVGAGI. The length of the CDR3 is 13 residues. This receptor was taken from a woman in her sixties with acute or convalescent COVID-19. Sequencing used peripheral blood. This rearrangement joins TRBV6-5 to TRBJ1-1; no definite D call. The DNA of the CDR3 is TGTGCCAGCAGATTCCCAGGGAACACTGAAGCTTTCTTT. It translates to CASRFPGNTEAFF.